Listed here are 4 T cell receptor beta chains from one sample, sequenced in a study of T cell repertoires in cytomegalovirus infection. TCRdb used MiXCR to reprocess the reads, holding one entry per CDR3 protein. This table holds a few hundred thousand distinct CDR3 sequences, around 9.5% found once. Material: PBMCs. Receptors were obtained from a human donor in good health (CMV status not recorded). Some clones in this sample may be carry-over from other donors' samples.

Many counts were recorded for this clonotype. The gene calls are TRBV12-3 or TRBV12-4 and TRBJ2-2; tentatively, D is TRBD2 (5 bases). CDR3 length: 14 amino acids. The V end lost 6 bases, the J end lost 7 bases, and 15 bases lay between the germline ends. This CDR3 reads CASSPDSGSGELFF. Here the CDR3 DNA reads TGTGCCAGCAGCCCAGACTCGGGGAGCGGGGAGCTGTTTTTT.

The CDR3 reads CSTTGTRGLTQETQYF. CDR3 sequence (DNA): TGCAGTACAACCGGGACTAGGGGCCTAACACAAGAGACCCAGTACTTC. The chain is built from TRBV20-1 and TRBJ2-5; 8 bases are a match to TRBD2. CDR1 is DFQATT, CDR2 SNEGSKA, per germline (reference sequence). The length of the CDR3 is 16 residues. The V gene end was trimmed by 8 bases and the J gene end by 2 bases; junction bases not matched to a gene: 16.

In this sample, this clonotype turned up many times. The CDR3 nucleotides read TGTGCCAGCAGGGGGGGGGACAGGCAGAATTCACCCCTCCACTTT. Protein: CASRGGDRQNSPLHF. The chain links TRBV6-1 to TRBJ1-6; TRBD1 matches 8 bases. This CDR3 has 15 amino acids. Germline loops: CDR1 MNHNS, CDR2 SASEGT. V shed 6 bases and J 7 bases; nucleotides not matched to a gene: 8.

This clonotype was detected ten times or more. This chain links TRBV4-2 with TRBJ2-5, with 8 bases aligning to TRBD2. The CDR3 is 16 amino acids. J was trimmed by 5 bases and V by 1 base; bases with no gene match: 9. CDR1 and CDR2 from the germline V gene are LGHNA and YNFKEQ. The CDR3 coding sequence is TGTGCCAGCAGCCAAGGCCCCAGCGGGGGCCGGGAGACCCAGTACTTC. Protein: CASSQGPSGGRETQYF.